These T cell receptor beta chains were read from a single sample in a study of blood T cell repertoires in COVID-19. The method was immunoSEQ multiplex PCR; TCRdb's version includes in-frame clones alone and lacks a portion of them. The sample lists 8,000 to 10,000 clones; around 78% were seen once. The sequencing sample was made of peripheral blood. Every receptor here comes from a human donor in a cohort sampled during active COVID-19. Both conserved end residues are trimmed from each CDR3. The D gene is left open where the match is weak.

>TRBD1|TRBV5-1
ASSLTLGTGLYGYT
>TRBD1|TRBV2
ASSDEGALGYT
>TRBD1|TRBV25-1
ASGDRQSYGYT
>-|TRBV5-4
ATSSPRAGVNYGYT
>-|TRBV19
ASSGGGDSYEQY
>TRBD1|TRBV7-2
ASSQATGGSSPLH
>TRBD1|TRBV2
ASMKDRGHGEKLF
>-|TRBV6-5
ASSINSNQPQH
>TRBD1|TRBV5-4
ASSFRDRAPAF
>TRBD1|TRBV7-9
ASSSWTGIPGEQY
>-|TRBV9
ASTREVNTEAF
>-|TRBV15
ATSRVRQRASGANVLT
>-|TRBV19
ASSIVPGLNTEAF
>-|TRBV6-5
ATSDSLRSGNTIY